This paragraph covers one T cell receptor beta chain sequence. The sample is drawn from a study of prognosis after radiotherapy for stage I lung cancer. The wider study: Individuals with stage I non-small cell lung cancer joined the cohort between early 2018 and January 2019. Alongside stereotactic body radiotherapy, concurrent therapy was given to no patient. Among roughly 7 patients the tumors were squamous cell carcinoma, and among twelve they were adenocarcinoma.

Trimming left V 2 bases short and J 6 bases short, with 14 bases between. CDR1 is SGHDN and CDR2 is FVKESK in the germline V gene. This CDR3 spans 14 amino acids. Genomic DNA was the source, and TCR beta CDR3 was amplified from it by two-round multiplex PCR. It was primers specific to each TRBV and TRBJ gene that first-round PCR used. MiXCR, run by TCRdb on the multiplex PCR reads, gives a single entry per CDR3 protein. This sample has over 50,000 distinct CDR3 sequences, with less than 45% found just once. The V gene is TRBV14, the J gene TRBJ2-7; D is unclear. The receptor was derived from a donor of 50 years or more with non-small cell lung cancer. This specimen was PBMCs, taken before or after stereotactic body radiation therapy (not recorded which). DNA for the CDR3: TGTGCCAGCAGCCAATGTTTTATGCTTCTCGAGCAGTACTTC. It translates to CASSQCFMLLEQYF.